This T cell receptor beta chain was documented in a study of T-cell reconstitution after alpha-beta-depleted transplantation in children. This CDR3 is 16 amino acids long. Germline assignment: CDR1 MRHNA and CDR2 SNTAGT. Trimming stripped 7 bases from V and 1 base from J, with 19 bases between. This clonotype was detected ten times or more. TCRbeta library preparation incorporated unique molecular identifiers. TCRdb re-called the PCR reads with MiXCR, one entry per CDR3 protein. Of 200,000 to 250,000 distinct CDR3 sequences in the sample, 8.5% to 10% are singletons; the top ten hold around 6.2%. The material was PBMCs from the stem cell graft donor, obtained from the stem cell graft. This receptor was identified in a human donor who donated a stem cell graft to a child with acute lymphoblastic leukemia. The chain combines TRBV6-4 with TRBJ1-2, with D possibly being TRBD1 (5 bases). The CDR3 region is CASKPSTVGDNYGYTF. In DNA form, the CDR3 reads TGTGCCAGCAAACCGTCTACCGTGGGGGATAACTATGGCTACACCTTC.